Below, 26 T cell receptor beta chains from the same sample are listed, as sequenced in a study of shared clonotypes between healthy human individuals. Libraries were prepared by immunoSEQ multiplex PCR; TCRdb keeps only in-frame clonotypes and omits some of them. The sample includes over a million clones, just under 99% of them seen just once. The source material was naive CD4+ T cells sorted from blood. Subset noted: CD45RA+ positively selected. These receptors came from a man aged 30-40 years in good health.

The J gene is TRBJ2-7, the V gene TRBV5-6, with D perhaps given as TRBD1 or TRBD2 (7 bases each). Germline V CDR1 and CDR2: SGHDT, YYEEEE. Deletions cut 6 bases from V and 6 bases from J, with 16 bases between. This CDR3 contains 13 residues. The CDR3 region is CASNRGGGLEQYF. CDR3 in DNA: TGTGCCAGCAACCGGGGAGGGGGCCTCGAGCAGTACTTC.

The rearrangement joins TRBV5-1 to TRBJ2-3, with TRBD1 matching 8 bases. V shed 1 base, J shed 2 bases, and the junction held 6 bases outside the gene matches. Germline values: CDR1 SGHRS, CDR2 YFSETQ. The length of the CDR3 is 16 residues. The CDR3 sequence is CASSLNRGDNTDTQYF. In DNA form, the CDR3 reads TGCGCCAGCAGCTTGAACAGGGGGGACAACACAGATACGCAGTATTTT.

The chain's CDR3 is CASSFTGTAYNEQFF. As DNA, the CDR3 is TGTGCCAGCAGTTTTACCGGGACAGCCTACAATGAGCAGTTCTTC. The rearrangement uses TRBV5-4 and TRBJ2-1, with 7 bases fitting TRBD1. This CDR3 contains 15 residues. The ends lost 5 bases at V and 2 bases at J; junction bases unmatched: 7. CDR1 and CDR2 from the germline V gene are SGHNT and YYREEE (reference sequence).

This chain uses TRBV7-9 with TRBJ1-5, with D perhaps TRBD1 (5 bases). Looked up from germline, CDR1 is SEHNR and CDR2 is FQNEAQ (reference sequence). V lost 4 bases to trimming and J lost 4 bases, with 14 bases between them. This CDR3 is 15 amino acids long. CDR3 sequence: CASSSPGPLNQPQHF. The CDR3 DNA sequence: TGTGCCAGCAGCTCACCGGGACCTTTGAATCAGCCCCAGCATTTT.

The CDR3 DNA reads as TGTGCCAGCAGTTACGGCCCTGAAGCTTTCTTT. Amino acid sequence: CASSYGPEAFF. The chain joins TRBV6-5 to TRBJ1-1; no firm D call. The CDR3 loop spans 11 amino acids. Per germline, CDR1 MNHEY and CDR2 SVGAGI. V lost 2 bases, J lost 6 bases, and 4 bases lay in between.

The J gene is TRBJ1-1, the V gene TRBV29-1, with D tentatively TRBD1 (6 bases). The germline CDR1 and CDR2 sequences are SQVTM and ANQGSEA. This CDR3 has 12 residues. The germline V and J ends were trimmed by 4 bases and 6 bases, with 12 bases remaining between them. The CDR3 loop is CSVVKGDAEAFF. CDR3 DNA sequence: TGCAGCGTTGTTAAGGGGGACGCTGAAGCTTTCTTT. Full variable domain (remainder filled in from reference TRBV29-1 and TRBJ1-1): SAVISQKPSRDICQRGTSLTIQCQVDSQVTMMFWYRQQPGQSLTLIATANQGSEATYESGFVIDKFPISRPNLTFSTLTVSNMSPEDSSIYLCSVVKGDAEAFFGQGTRLTVV.

V usage is TRBV7-8 and J usage is TRBJ2-7; no definite D call. The V gene lost 5 bases and the J gene lost 6 bases, with 14 bases spanning the gap. Germline CDR1 is SGHVS and CDR2 is FQNEAQ. The CDR3 totals 13 residues. In DNA form, the CDR3 reads TGTGCCAGCAGCCTTCATCCCCGGGTCGAGCAGTACTTC. Protein sequence: CASSLHPRVEQYF.

The chain couples TRBV14 to TRBJ2-7; 9 bases align to TRBD1. The CDR3 totals 14 residues. V lost 5 bases to trimming and J lost 12 bases; unmatched junction nucleotides: 14. Germline values: CDR1 SGHDN, CDR2 FVKESK. This CDR3 reads CASSRRGTGTVPYF. Here the CDR3 DNA reads TGTGCCAGCAGCAGAAGGGGGACAGGGACTGTTCCGTACTTC.

This clone was counted a single time. The CDR3 DNA reads as TGTGCCAGCGGAGCGTGGGGGGGGCCCGAGACCCAGTACTTC. Its translation: CASGAWGGPETQYF. The chain combines TRBV7-8 with TRBJ2-5, with D perhaps TRBD2 (7 bases). The V end lost 8 bases, the J end lost 5 bases, and 18 bases lay between the germline ends. This CDR3 comprises 14 residues. Per germline, CDR1 SGHVS and CDR2 FQNEAQ.

The chain uses TRBV18 and TRBJ1-1; 7 bases agree with TRBD1. Germline CDR1 and CDR2: KGHSH and LQKENI. The CDR3 is 13 amino acids. The CDR3 bases are TGTGCGGGAACCGACAGGGCGAACACTGAAGCTTTCTTT. It specifies CAGTDRANTEAFF.

The rearrangement links TRBV13 to TRBJ2-7, with D possibly matching TRBD2 (6 bases). Trimming took 8 bases from V and 7 from J, leaving 12 bases between them. CDR1 PRHDT and CDR2 FYEKMQ come from the germline V gene (reference sequence). CDR3 size: 11 residues. The CDR3: CASQRAGEQYF. The CDR3 nucleotides read TGTGCCAGCCAAAGGGCGGGGGAGCAGTACTTC.

This chain links TRBV6-1 with TRBJ1-5; no firm D call. V gave up 8 bases and J gave up 3 bases, with 14 bases separating them. Germline CDR1 reads MNHNS; CDR2 reads SASEGT. This CDR3 spans 14 amino acids. The CDR3 nucleotides read TGTGCCAGCGGGTCAGAGCCTTACAATCAGCCCCAGCATTTT. It encodes CASGSEPYNQPQHF.

The CDR3 loop is CASSQDSSFYTF. In DNA, the CDR3 is TGTGCCAGCAGCCAAGATTCTTCTTTCTACACCTTC. The rearrangement uses TRBV14 and TRBJ1-2; D is unclear. In germline, CDR1 is SGHDN, CDR2 FVKESK. Trimming removed 0 bases at V and 10 bases at J, with 9 bases between. The CDR3 covers 12 residues.

The V and J genes are TRBV28 and TRBJ2-7; D possibly matches TRBD1 or TRBD2 (5 bases each). This CDR3 has 14 amino acids. Germline values: CDR1 MDHEN, CDR2 SYDVKM. V was cut by 3 bases and J by 4 bases, with 13 bases left in between. The CDR3 coding sequence is TGTGCCAGCAGTTTCTCTGGGACGGGGTACGAGCAGTACTTC. Encoded protein: CASSFSGTGYEQYF.

The rearrangement joins TRBV2 to TRBJ2-5; a weak D match, TRBD2 (6 bases). Trimming pared 11 bases from V and 10 bases from J, leaving 11 bases between. The CDR3 runs 9 residues. Germline assignment: CDR1 SNHLY and CDR2 FYNNEI. CDR3 loop: CAGRLDQYF. CDR3 bases: TGTGCCGGGCGACTAGACCAGTACTTC.

The rearrangement links TRBV29-1 to TRBJ1-2, with 7 nucleotides matching TRBD1. Trimming cost V 3 bases and J 4 bases; bases outside gene matches: 5. The CDR3 extends over 13 amino acids. From germline, CDR1 is SQVTM and CDR2 ANQGSEA. CDR3 in DNA: TGCAGCGTTGAGAGACAGGGAACCTATGGCTACACCTTC. It translates to CSVERQGTYGYTF.

The chain combines TRBV6-5 with TRBJ2-1, with D hard to call. Between the trimmed V and J ends, which lost 0 bases and 5 bases, there was a span of 14 bases. CDR1 MNHEY and CDR2 SVGAGI come from the germline V gene. The CDR3 extends over 16 amino acids. CDR3 DNA: TGTGCCAGCAGTTACTCGGTCTCGGGTGTCCACAATGAGCAGTTCTTC. Translation gives CASSYSVSGVHNEQFF.

The chain is built from TRBV18 and TRBJ2-6, with 10 nucleotides matching TRBD1. V trimming: 8 bases; J trimming: 0 bases; junction bases outside the gene matches: 13. The CDR3 extends over 19 amino acids. Germline-derived CDR1 and CDR2 are KGHSH and LQKENI. For the CDR3, the DNA is TGTGCCAGCGTCAAATTACTGGACAGGGGGGTCTCTGGGGCCAACGTCCTGACTTTC. This gives the protein CASVKLLDRGVSGANVLTF.

This sequence joins TRBV10-2 and TRBJ1-4, with a tentative D call TRBD1 (5 bases). This CDR3 comprises 13 residues. The germline gives CDR1 WSHSY, CDR2 SAAADI. V shed 8 bases and J shed 7 bases, with 14 bases lying between them. CDR3 coding DNA: TGCGCCAGCGACGGTGGAGGGGCTGAAAAACTGTTTTTT. Encoded protein: CASDGGGAEKLFF.

Of note for this clone: This sample includes further DNA sequences coding for the same CDR3. The rearrangement joins TRBV2 to TRBJ1-5; D is unresolved. The CDR3 has 13 residues. V was shortened by 4 bases and J by 6 bases, with 10 bases between the two germline ends. The germline gives CDR1 SNHLY, CDR2 FYNNEI. The CDR3 DNA sequence: TGTGCCAGCAGTGGGGAAGTAGGTCAGCCCCAGCATTTT. Protein sequence: CASSGEVGQPQHF.

The V call is TRBV5-1, the J call TRBJ2-2; 7 bases agree with TRBD2. The CDR3 length is 18 residues. Germline V gene sequence: CDR1 SGHRS, CDR2 YFSETQ. After removal of 1 base from V and 3 bases from J, the junction contained 12 bases not matched to a gene. CDR3 protein: CASSLFAGASVDTGELFF. The CDR3 nucleotides are TGCGCCAGCAGCTTGTTTGCGGGAGCATCCGTAGACACCGGGGAGCTGTTTTTT.

V usage is TRBV5-1 and J usage is TRBJ1-1; 11 positions agree with TRBD1. J was trimmed by 1 base and V by 7 bases; bases with no gene match: 3. Germline CDR1 reads SGHRS; CDR2 reads YFSETQ. The CDR3 spans 14 residues. The CDR3 reads CASGTGGPNTEAFF. Here the CDR3 DNA reads TGCGCCAGCGGGACAGGGGGGCCGAACACTGAAGCTTTCTTT.

V usage is TRBV5-3 and J usage is TRBJ2-1; 9 positions match TRBD2. TRBV5-3 is classed as an ORF, of uncertain function. This CDR3 is built from 16 residues. Trimming removed 1 base from V and 4 bases from J; junction bases left unmatched: 6. The CDR3 loop reads CARSLHCGRAYNEQFF. Here the CDR3 DNA reads TGTGCCAGAAGCTTGCATTGCGGGAGGGCTTACAATGAGCAGTTCTTC.

This chain links TRBV19 with TRBJ2-2, with a possible D match to TRBD2 (5 bases). Germline V lookup: CDR1 LNHDA, CDR2 SQIVND (reference sequence). The CDR3 runs 14 residues. The ends were cut back, 5 bases at V and 6 bases at J, with 13 bases in the middle. The CDR3 loop is CASSVRGGSGELFF. As DNA, the CDR3 is TGTGCCAGTAGTGTTCGGGGTGGGTCCGGGGAGCTGTTTTTT.

CDR3 DNA: TGTGCCAGCACCCTAAGACCTAGCGGCTCCTACAATGAGCAGTTCTTC. This sequence encodes CASTLRPSGSYNEQFF. V and J are TRBV11-2 and TRBJ2-1, with 7 positions matching TRBD2. The CDR3 is 16 amino acids. Germline V gene lookup returns CDR1 SGHAT and CDR2 FQNNGV. Unmatched junction bases numbered 9, after V lost 7 bases and J lost 0 bases.

The chain recombines TRBV13 with TRBJ2-7; D is uncertain. Deletions cut 5 bases from V and 2 bases from J, with 10 bases between. The CDR3 is 13 amino acids. Looked up from germline, CDR1 is PRHDT and CDR2 is FYEKMQ (reference sequence). In DNA form, the CDR3 reads TGTGCCAGCAGCCCCAGCCGGGCCTACGAGCAGTACTTC. The encoded protein is CASSPSRAYEQYF.